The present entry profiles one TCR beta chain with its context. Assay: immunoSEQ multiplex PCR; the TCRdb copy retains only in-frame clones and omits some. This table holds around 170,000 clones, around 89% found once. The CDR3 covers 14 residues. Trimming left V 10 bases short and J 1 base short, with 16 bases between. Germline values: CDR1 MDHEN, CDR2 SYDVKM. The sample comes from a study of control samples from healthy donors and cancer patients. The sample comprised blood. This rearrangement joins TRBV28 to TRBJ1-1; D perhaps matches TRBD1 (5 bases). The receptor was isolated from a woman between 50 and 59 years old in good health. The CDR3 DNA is TGTGCCACCCAGGGTTTAGGTACGAACACTGAAGCTTTCTTT. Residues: CATQGLGTNTEAFF.